Listed here are 29 T cell receptor beta chains from one sample, sequenced in a study of identical twins. TCRdb reprocessed the 5' RACE reads via MiXCR and lists one record per CDR3 protein. This table holds some 730,000 distinct CDR3 sequences, around a sixth found once. The same data also contributed to another study, on T cells expressing NK-cell markers.

The sample comprised PBMCs. Receptors originate from a woman aged 18-30 years in good health.

The chain couples TRBV3-1 to TRBJ1-2; D uncertain. Germline lookup yields CDR1 LGHDT and CDR2 YNNKEL (reference sequence). The CDR3 has 13 residues. V gave up 0 bases and J gave up 4 bases, with 6 bases separating them. CDR3 DNA sequence: TGTGCCAGCAGCCAAGATATTGGCTATGGCTACACCTTC. Protein product: CASSQDIGYGYTF.

The chain recombines TRBV6-1 with TRBJ1-1; TRBD1 matches at 7 bases. The CDR3 has 14 residues. In germline, CDR1 is MNHNS, CDR2 SASEGT. The junction had 7 bases not matched to a gene; V was cut back by 5 bases and J by 4 bases. The CDR3 region has the DNA TGTGCCAGCAGTCCGTCGGGGACAGCCACTGAAGCTTTCTTT. Amino acids: CASSPSGTATEAFF.

A few counts support this clonotype. The J gene is TRBJ2-7, the V gene TRBV20-1; 10 nucleotides line up with TRBD2. This CDR3 contains 13 residues. The germline V gene encodes CDR1 DFQATT and CDR2 SNEGSKA (reference sequence). V lost 3 bases and J lost 5; bases outside the gene matches: 4. In nucleotides, the CDR3 is TGCAGTGCTAGTAGCGGGGGGTTCAACGAGCAGTACTTC. It yields the protein CSASSGGFNEQYF.

This clonotype occurred a few times. The V gene is TRBV25-1, the J gene TRBJ1-2; D call uncertain. Between the trimmed V and J ends, which lost 4 bases and 7 bases, there was a span of 16 bases. CDR3 length: 14 amino acids. Germline V gene sequence: CDR1 MGHDK, CDR2 SYGVNS. The CDR3 DNA reads TGTGCCAGCAGTGCCGCTTGGGCTTCGAGTGGCTACACCTTC. Its protein product is CASSAAWASSGYTF.

This clonotype was observed a handful of times. The chain has TRBV12-3 or TRBV12-4 and TRBJ1-2; 10 nucleotides match TRBD1. V shed 5 bases, J shed 3 bases, and the junction held 3 bases outside the gene matches. This CDR3 spans 14 amino acids. CDR3 bases: TGTGCCAGCAGTAGGACAGGGGGAGACTATGGCTACACCTTC. Protein product: CASSRTGGDYGYTF.

The chain joins TRBV7-9 to TRBJ2-3; weak D call: TRBD1 (5 bases). The CDR3 is made up of 14 amino acids. The germline V gene has CDR1 SEHNR and CDR2 FQNEAQ (reference sequence). Trimming cost V 2 bases and J 4 bases, with 10 bases left between them. CDR3 nucleotide sequence: TGTGCCAGCAGCTTAACCATAGGGGCAGATACGCAGTATTTT. This sequence encodes CASSLTIGADTQYF. The full variable domain, with the rest looked up from reference TRBV7-9 and TRBJ2-3, is DTGVSQNPRHKITKRGQNVTFRCDPISEHNRLYWYRQTLGQGPEFLTYFQNEAQLEKSRLLSDRFSAERPKGSFSTLEIQRTEQGDSAMYLCASSLTIGADTQYFGPGTRLTVL.

Only a few counts were recorded for this clonotype. The chain uses TRBV5-1 and TRBJ2-1; 7 positions match TRBD2. CDR3 length: 15 residues. Trimming at V came to 5 bases and at J to 1 base, leaving 6 bases not matched to a gene. In germline, CDR1 is SGHRS, CDR2 YFSETQ. CDR3: CASRRDYQSYNEQFF. For the CDR3, the DNA is TGCGCCAGCAGACGGGACTACCAGTCCTACAATGAGCAGTTCTTC.

The chain carries TRBV29-1 and TRBJ2-5; D remains ambiguous. V was clipped by 4 bases and J by 2 bases, with 14 bases between them. CDR1 is SQVTM, CDR2 ANQGSEA, per germline. The CDR3 is made up of 14 amino acids. CDR3: CSVGWRIQQETQYF. CDR3 sequence (DNA): TGCAGCGTTGGTTGGCGGATACAGCAAGAGACCCAGTACTTC.

This clonotype has ten or more counts. The genes are TRBV12-3 or TRBV12-4 and TRBJ1-1, with D possibly TRBD1 on 6 matching bases. V was clipped by 6 bases and J by 11 bases, with 22 bases between them. The CDR3 totals 14 residues. CDR3 protein: CASSLLRSTGPAFF. CDR3 coding DNA: TGTGCCAGCAGCCTACTGAGAAGTACAGGGCCGGCTTTCTTT.

Here the CDR3 DNA reads TGTGCCAGCAGCCCTACGGTTCACAGAGAAGCTTTCTTT. Protein product: CASSPTVHREAFF. The genes are TRBV13 and TRBJ1-1; D is undetermined. Germline-derived CDR1 and CDR2 are PRHDT and FYEKMQ (reference sequence). This CDR3 comprises 13 residues. Trimming left V 5 bases short and J 8 bases short, with 15 bases between.

The chain couples TRBV15 to TRBJ2-7; possible D gene TRBD1, 5 bases. Germline loops: CDR1 LNHNV, CDR2 YYDKDF (reference sequence). The CDR3 is 14 residues long. Deletions cut 5 bases from V and 3 bases from J, with 14 bases between. CDR3 nucleotide sequence: TGTGCCACCAGCCGCCACGGGCAGGGCTACGAGCAGTACTTC. It translates to CATSRHGQGYEQYF.

The chain employs TRBV4-3 and TRBJ2-1; 7 nucleotides agree with TRBD1. The CDR3 is made up of 14 amino acids. Germline V CDR1 and CDR2: LGHNA, YSLEER. V lost 4 bases and J lost 7; bases outside the gene matches: 7. The CDR3 DNA reads TGCGCCAGCAGCCCTGACAGGGTGGGGAATGAGCAGTTCTTC. As protein: CASSPDRVGNEQFF.

There are a few counts of this clonotype. J is TRBJ2-3 and V is TRBV11-2, with D uncertain. V dropped 5 bases and J dropped 5 bases, with 11 bases sitting between them. This CDR3 has 13 amino acids. From germline, CDR1 is SGHAT and CDR2 FQNNGV. The CDR3 region is CASSPVWGDTQYF. The CDR3 nucleotides read TGTGCCAGCAGCCCCGTGTGGGGAGATACGCAGTATTTT.

The sample holds a few counts of this clonotype. V usage is TRBV6-1 and J usage is TRBJ2-7; D is possibly TRBD1 (7 bases). The V and J ends lost 5 bases and 7 bases respectively, with 18 bases between them. CDR3 size: 14 residues. CDR1 MNHNS and CDR2 SASEGT come from the germline V gene. The CDR3 sequence is CASSRHQGGREQYF. In nucleotides, the CDR3 is TGTGCCAGCAGTCGCCATCAGGGGGGTCGGGAGCAGTACTTC.

There are a few counts of this clonotype. V is TRBV9 and J is TRBJ2-3; no definite D call. The length of the CDR3 is 16 residues. Trimming pared 0 bases from V and 1 base from J, leaving 12 bases between. Germline V lookup: CDR1 SGDLS, CDR2 YYNGEE. The CDR3: CASSVGAGHRTDTQYF. CDR3 coding DNA: TGTGCCAGCAGCGTAGGGGCCGGGCACCGCACAGATACGCAGTATTTT.

In this sample, this clonotype turned up many times. The rearrangement links TRBV5-5 to TRBJ2-5; 10 nucleotides align to TRBD2. V shed 1 base and J 3 bases; nucleotides not matched to a gene: 6. Germline CDR1 and CDR2: SGHKS and YYEKEE (reference sequence). This CDR3 region has 16 residues. CDR3 region: CASSLIGLAGEETQYF. The DNA of the CDR3 is TGTGCCAGCAGCTTGATAGGTCTAGCGGGGGAAGAGACCCAGTACTTC.

A few counts support this clonotype. V and J are TRBV12-3 or TRBV12-4 and TRBJ2-7, with TRBD1 matching 11 bases. The CDR3 runs to 16 residues. V lost 4 bases and J lost 7; bases outside the gene matches: 12. CDR3 DNA sequence: TGTGCCAGCAGTTCCCACCCAGGACAGGGGGCGGGGGAGCAGTACTTC. This sequence encodes CASSSHPGQGAGEQYF.

This clonotype has more than one count but fewer than ten. The V call is TRBV12-3 or TRBV12-4, the J call TRBJ2-2; D not certain. The V end lost 5 bases, the J end lost 4 bases, and 17 bases lay between the germline ends. This CDR3 is built from 16 residues. The CDR3: CASSSFSRVGTGELFF. As DNA, the CDR3 is TGTGCCAGCAGTAGCTTCTCCCGGGTTGGCACCGGGGAGCTGTTTTTT.

This clonotype was seen a few times. V is TRBV7-2 and J is TRBJ2-2; TRBD1 matches 9 bases. The CDR3 has 17 amino acids. Germline lookup yields CDR1 SGHTA and CDR2 FQGNSA. V gave up 3 bases and J gave up 1 base; unmatched junction bases: 6. CDR3 DNA sequence: TGTGCCAGCAGCTTCAAACAGGGGGCCTTGAACACCGGGGAGCTGTTTTTT. This sequence encodes CASSFKQGALNTGELFF. Complete variable domain (other parts from reference TRBV7-2 and TRBJ2-2): GAGVSQSPSNKVTEKGKDVELRCDPISGHTALYWYRQSLGQGLEFLIYFQGNSAPDKSGLPSDRFSAERTGGSVSTLTIQRTQQEDSAVYLCASSFKQGALNTGELFFGEGSRLTVL.

The CDR3 sequence: CASSASGRGHEQYF. In DNA, the CDR3 is TGTGCCAGCAGCGCAAGCGGGAGGGGCCACGAGCAGTACTTC. The chain joins TRBV11-2 to TRBJ2-7; 10 bases line up with TRBD2. The V gene end was trimmed by 5 bases and the J gene end by 5 bases; junction bases not matched to a gene: 6. There are 14 residues in the CDR3. In germline, CDR1 is SGHAT, CDR2 FQNNGV. Combining the CDR3 with reference TRBV11-2 and TRBJ2-7 gives the whole variable domain EAGVAQSPRYKIIEKRQSVAFWCNPISGHATLYWYQQILGQGPKLLIQFQNNGVVDDSQLPKDRFSAERLKGVDSTLKIQPAKLEDSAVYLCASSASGRGHEQYFGPGTRLTVT.

The chain joins TRBV5-1 to TRBJ2-7, with TRBD1 as a possible D gene (6 bases). V lost 2 bases to trimming and J lost 5 bases, with 11 bases between them. The germline V gene has CDR1 SGHRS and CDR2 YFSETQ. This CDR3 spans 13 amino acids. The CDR3 loop reads CASSLSGADEQYF. As DNA, the CDR3 is TGCGCCAGCAGCTTATCAGGGGCGGACGAGCAGTACTTC.

This clonotype was counted between two and nine times. The V gene is TRBV4-3, the J gene TRBJ2-3; possible D gene TRBD2, 5 bases. This CDR3 region has 16 residues. Germline CDR1 and CDR2: LGHNA and YSLEER. The V end was cut by 4 bases, the J end by 2 bases, with 16 bases between. The CDR3 loop reads CASSPRGGVSTDTQYF. For the CDR3, the DNA is TGCGCCAGCAGCCCTCGGGGTGGGGTCTCCACAGATACGCAGTATTTT.

This clonotype was detected ten times or more. The chain has TRBV12-3 or TRBV12-4 and TRBJ2-7; D gene ambiguous. The CDR3 loop spans 13 amino acids. The V end was cut by 4 bases, the J end by 4 bases, with 11 bases between. CDR3 loop: CASSSDLLYEQYF. The CDR3, as DNA: TGTGCCAGCAGTTCAGACTTACTATACGAGCAGTACTTC.

V gene TRBV29-1 combines with J gene TRBJ2-1; 8 positions agree with TRBD1. Looked up from germline, CDR1 is SQVTM and CDR2 is ANQGSEA. V was pared by 2 bases and J by 4 bases, with 7 bases of the junction left unmatched. The CDR3 is made up of 15 amino acids. The CDR3 is CSVESDRVRYNEQFF. The CDR3 nucleotides read TGCAGCGTTGAATCGGACAGGGTAAGATACAATGAGCAGTTCTTC.

This rearrangement joins TRBV10-2 to TRBJ2-7; D is unresolved. Germline CDR1 is WSHSY and CDR2 is SAAADI. V was trimmed by 6 bases and J by 2 bases, leaving 11 bases between them. The CDR3 consists of 13 residues. The CDR3 region has the DNA TGCGCCAGCAGAGTGGGTCCTACCTACGAGCAGTACTTC. This codes for CASRVGPTYEQYF.

In this sample, this clonotype turned up a few times. The genes are TRBV6-5 and TRBJ2-5, with D perhaps being TRBD1 or TRBD2 (5 bases each). Trimming removed 8 bases at V and 6 bases at J, with 13 bases between. CDR1 is MNHEY and CDR2 is SVGAGI in the germline V gene. CDR3 length: 12 residues. This CDR3 reads CASGSGTKTQYF. The CDR3, as DNA: TGTGCCAGCGGTTCAGGGACGAAGACCCAGTACTTC.

This clonotype was seen more than once but under ten times. An end of the junction differs from the germline gene, which may be a read error. The chain has TRBV20-1 and TRBJ2-1, with 10 positions matching TRBD2. This CDR3 region has 15 residues. CDR1 DFQATT and CDR2 SNEGSKA come from the germline V gene (reference sequence). CDR3 sequence: CSARDWTSGNNEQFF. The CDR3 DNA sequence: TGCAGTGCCAGAGATTGGACTAGCGGAAACAATGAGCAGTTCTTC.

This rearrangement joins TRBV5-1 to TRBJ2-1; no reliable D call. The V end lost 0 bases, the J end lost 8 bases, and 12 bases lay between the germline ends. Germline assignment: CDR1 SGHRS and CDR2 YFSETQ. This CDR3 spans 14 amino acids. The CDR3 DNA reads TGCGCCAGCAGCTTGGTAGCACTGGCCGATGAGCAGTTCTTC. Translating gives CASSLVALADEQFF.

The sample holds a few counts of this clonotype. This chain uses TRBV11-2 with TRBJ1-1; tentative D call: TRBD1 (6 bases). The CDR3 has 18 residues. Germline CDR1 is SGHAT and CDR2 is FQNNGV. V was clipped by 5 bases and J by 4 bases, with 26 bases between them. This CDR3 is CASSIWLNREGEVTEAFF. Written as DNA, the CDR3 is TGTGCCAGCAGCATTTGGCTCAACCGGGAGGGGGAGGTCACTGAAGCTTTCTTT.